Listed below are T cell receptor beta chains from one sample, sequenced in a study of cytomegalovirus exposure and HLA in healthy donors. Libraries were prepared by immunoSEQ multiplex PCR; TCRdb keeps only in-frame clonotypes and omits some of them. The listing records roughly 82,000 clones. Sample: PBMCs. The receptor set was obtained from a woman in her sixties in good health and CMV-seronegative. CDR3s leave out the opening cysteine and the closing phenylalanine or tryptophan.

V gene,CDR3 protein
TRBV6-5,ASRRTGTGGGQF
TRBV10-1,ASSESTSGRARYEQY
TRBV5-8,ASSLILGLVGETQY
TRBV19,ASRQDSYNEQF
TRBV11-2,ASSLGEYQETQY
TRBV7-2,ASSLEAGSTDTQY
TRBV6-1,ASSESGGGNTIY
TRBV11-2,ASSRTGDTNTEAF
TRBV5-1,ASSPYLSTDTQY
TRBV19,ASSPTGGGWQF
TRBV29-1,SVVIRGRGEAF
TRBV19,ASTRGTDRARENTEAF
TRBV5-1,ASSLAGGGDTEAF
TRBV29-1,SVGTSGRNEQF
TRBV28,ASSRLQGAQETQY
TRBV7-9,ASSSRDRVHEQY
TRBV4-2,ASSQETLAGGIDTQY
TRBV28,ASSRSGSTDTQY
TRBV18,ASSPGSQGSYGYT
TRBV18,ASSPDNGRTNTGELF
TRBV19,ASSIRGQNQPQH
TRBV7-8,ASSFERDRHYYEQY
TRBV7-9,ASSLTGGGYGYT
TRBV10-1,ASSEPGLAEEQY
TRBV28,ASSRDSFYNSPLH
TRBV28,ASSAGTALGTEAF
TRBV25-1,ASRPDIGEVTEAF
TRBV6-4,ASSEGGNSYNEQF
TRBV5-1,ASSRGTGGLEQY
TRBV28,ASSLVQEEQY
TRBV30,AWSVWTENQPQH
TRBV4-1,ASSQYSGTGLQGQY
TRBV6-1,ASSGPTSGRPDEQF
TRBV9,ASSVSALTEAF
TRBV5-1,ASSLVYPTDTQY
TRBV14,ASSQDRHKQY
TRBV29-1,SVGLAGDTQY
TRBV28,ASSLSGTGSYEQY
TRBV16,ASSQAGPQETQY
TRBV23-1,AMKGGRRRNSNQPQH
TRBV6-1,ASSENTSGFSSYNEQF